A selection of T cell receptor beta chains follows, all from one sample in a study of shared clonotypes between healthy human individuals. Sequencing was performed with immunoSEQ multiplex PCR; in TCRdb, only in-frame clones are kept and a portion is missing. The data contain some 1.5 million clones, 95% to 99% of them seen just once; the ten biggest clones take up roughly 0.4%. The specimen was naive CD4+ T cells sorted from blood. Receptors originate from a man younger than 45 in good health. CDR3s include the opening cysteine and the closing phenylalanine or tryptophan. The D gene is left open where the match is weak. For some rows the clone size is stated as once, few or many, or as a class when expanded; others skip it.

clone size,J gene,D gene,V gene,CDR3 protein,CDR3 DNA
NA,TRBJ1-1,NA,TRBV7-2,CASSLGRSNTEAFF,TGTGCCAGCAGCTTAGGCCGGTCGAACACTGAAGCTTTCTTT
NA,TRBJ2-5,TRBD1,TRBV6-6,CASSIIQGASETQYF,TGTGCCAGCAGTATAATCCAGGGGGCGAGCGAGACCCAGTACTTC
NA,TRBJ2-7,NA,TRBV7-9,CASSLGVTASYEQYF,TGTGCCAGCAGCTTAGGGGTGACAGCATCCTACGAGCAGTACTTC
NA,TRBJ2-1,TRBD2,TRBV5-4,CASSSGTRTNEQFF,TGTGCCAGCAGCTCCGGGACTAGAACCAATGAGCAGTTCTTC
NA,TRBJ2-5,TRBD2,TRBV5-1,CASSSAGGGETQYF,TGCGCCAGCAGCTCGGCGGGAGGGGGAGAGACCCAGTACTTC
NA,TRBJ1-5,NA,TRBV19,CASSISPGRSNQPQHF,TGTGCCAGTAGTATATCGCCAGGGAGGAGCAATCAGCCCCAGCATTTT
NA,TRBJ2-1,NA,TRBV9,CASSLPGERDLYNEQFF,TGTGCCAGCAGCCTCCCAGGGGAGCGGGACTTGTACAATGAGCAGTTCTTC
NA,TRBJ1-1,TRBD1,TRBV7-9,CASSLGGQGPYTEAFF,TGTGCCAGCAGCTTAGGAGGACAGGGGCCCTACACTGAAGCTTTCTTT
NA,TRBJ2-5,TRBD2,TRBV9,CASSPRGTSGRVEETQYF,TGTGCCAGCAGCCCCCGGGGGACTAGCGGGAGGGTCGAAGAGACCCAGTACTTC
NA,TRBJ1-4,NA,TRBV6-5,CASRPSRGNEKLFF,TGTGCCAGCAGGCCATCAAGGGGTAATGAAAAACTGTTTTTT
once,TRBJ2-3,TRBD2,TRBV6-5,CASSYSSGTSTDTQYF,TGTGCCAGCAGTTACTCTAGCGGGACTAGCACAGATACGCAGTATTTT
NA,TRBJ2-1,NA,TRBV9,CARYQRAGSYNEQFF,TGTGCCAGATACCAGAGGGCCGGCTCCTACAATGAGCAGTTCTTC
NA,TRBJ1-1,TRBD1,TRBV28,CASSPPPGQRNTEAFF,TGTGCCAGCAGCCCCCCGCCGGGACAGAGAAACACTGAAGCTTTCTTT
NA,TRBJ2-7,NA,TRBV7-9,CASSFGVIGEQYF,TGTGCCAGCAGCTTCGGGGTAATAGGCGAGCAGTACTTC
NA,TRBJ2-7,TRBD2,TRBV7-6,CASSLGASGSVSEQYF,TGTGCCAGCAGCTTAGGGGCTAGCGGGAGCGTGAGCGAGCAGTACTTC
NA,TRBJ1-1,TRBD1,TRBV28,CASSFSLTGGENRAFF,TGTGCCAGCAGTTTCTCGCTAACAGGGGGGGAAAATCGGGCTTTCTTT
NA,TRBJ2-1,TRBD2,TRBV18,CASSPRAGGNNEQFF,TGTGCCAGCTCACCACGGGCGGGAGGAAACAATGAGCAGTTCTTC
NA,TRBJ2-1,TRBD1,TRBV6-5,CASSLQGVSYNEQFF,TGTGCCAGCAGCCTCCAGGGGGTCTCCTACAATGAGCAGTTCTTC
NA,TRBJ2-1,TRBD2,TRBV5-4,CASSSRTSGGDEQFF,TGTGCCAGCAGCTCGCGGACTAGCGGGGGGGATGAGCAGTTCTTC
NA,TRBJ2-1,NA,TRBV29-1,CSGYRDSHNEQFF,TGCAGCGGATATCGGGACTCACACAATGAGCAGTTCTTC
NA,TRBJ2-7,TRBD2,TRBV11-2,CASSFGTSIVYEQYF,TGTGCCAGCAGCTTCGGGACTAGCATTGTCTACGAGCAGTACTTC
NA,TRBJ1-1,NA,TRBV15,CATSRDSRGLTEAFF,TGTGCCACCAGCAGAGATTCTCGGGGGCTCACTGAAGCTTTCTTT
NA,TRBJ1-1,NA,TRBV5-1,CASSPPIGGSPTEAFF,TGCGCCAGCAGCCCCCCTATCGGAGGAAGCCCCACTGAAGCTTTCTTT
NA,TRBJ2-7,NA,TRBV6-5,CASSYSGSSYEQYF,TGTGCCAGCAGTTACTCCGGGAGCTCCTACGAGCAGTACTTC
NA,TRBJ2-7,NA,TRBV10-1,CASSESGFKSYEQYF,TGCGCCAGCAGTGAGTCCGGGTTCAAGTCTTACGAGCAGTACTTC
NA,TRBJ2-7,TRBD1,TRBV14,CASSQVRGMGQGRNYEQYF,TGTGCCAGCAGCCAAGTAAGAGGTATGGGACAGGGACGGAACTACGAGCAGTACTTC
NA,TRBJ2-7,NA,TRBV9,CASGTGVSYEQYF,TGTGCCAGCGGGACGGGAGTGAGCTACGAGCAGTACTTC
NA,TRBJ1-4,NA,TRBV19,CASSTTKQGRLFF,TGTGCCAGTAGTACAACGAAACAGGGAAGGCTGTTTTTT
once,TRBJ2-7,NA,TRBV5-4,CASSERGNEQYF,TGTGCCAGCAGCGAACGGGGTAACGAGCAGTACTTC
NA,TRBJ2-1,NA,TRBV4-3,CASSQDPDGSSSYNEQFF,TGCGCCAGCAGCCAAGATCCAGACGGGTCGAGCTCCTACAATGAGCAGTTCTTC
NA,TRBJ2-1,NA,TRBV10-3,CAISGEQYNEQFF,TGTGCCATCAGTGGGGAACAGTACAATGAGCAGTTCTTC
NA,TRBJ2-2,NA,TRBV10-3,CAISELYGLAARELFF,TGTGCCATCAGTGAGTTGTATGGACTGGCGGCAAGGGAGCTGTTTTTT
NA,TRBJ1-3,NA,TRBV7-2,CASSLVSNSGNTIYF,TGTGCCAGCAGCTTAGTGTCAAACTCTGGAAACACCATATATTTT
NA,TRBJ1-1,NA,TRBV27,CASSLLGTDTEAFF,TGTGCCAGCAGTTTACTAGGGACCGACACTGAAGCTTTCTTT
NA,TRBJ2-3,NA,TRBV7-2,CASSTTDTQYF,TGTGCCAGCAGCACCACAGATACGCAGTATTTT
NA,TRBJ2-3,NA,TRBV5-1,CASRSAGRTDTQYF,TGCGCCAGCAGATCGGCAGGTCGGACAGATACGCAGTATTTT
NA,TRBJ2-7,NA,TRBV19,CASSISGTNYEQYF,TGTGCCAGTAGTATAAGCGGCACGAACTACGAGCAGTACTTC